The clone carrying this T cell receptor (beta chain) was found a few times. The antigen remains undetermined. This sample is part of a study of T-cell reconstitution after alpha-beta-depleted transplantation in children. General study findings and limits: There were reportedly several hundred expanded graft clones from which alpha-beta T cells came about two months after transplant.

This CDR3 region has 16 residues. Trimming took off 3 bases at V and 3 bases at J, with 17 bases between the two ends. The germline gives CDR1 MNHEY, CDR2 SVGAGI. The library targeted TCRbeta and was prepared with unique molecular identifiers. Each CDR3 protein is one row after TCRdb ran MiXCR on the PCR reads. This sample yields 490,000 or so distinct CDR3 sequences, of which over 9.5% are seen a single time; 2% belongs to the top ten. Sample: PBMCs, taken before TCRalphabeta/CD19-depleted stem cell transplant. The sequence came from a child aged 2-15 years with inherited bone marrow failure, due to receive a stem cell transplant. The genes are TRBV6-5 and TRBJ1-1; no reliable D call. CDR3 loop: CASSYELTGIYTEAFF. The CDR3 nucleotides are TGTGCCAGCAGTTATGAGCTGACTGGTATCTACACTGAAGCTTTCTTT.